These 19 T cell receptor beta chains came from one sample sequenced in a study of T cell clonotyping in hematopoietic cell transplantation. The table came from immunoSEQ multiplex PCR; TCRdb's copy has only in-frame clones and leaves some out. The sample lists approximately 9,000 clones, approximately 79% seen once, with about 45% in the top ten. The sequences come from peripheral blood mononuclear cells, collected 180 days after allogeneic stem cell transplant. The receptors here all came from a female patient aged 50 to 65 who had an allogeneic stem cell transplant from a related donor, so the T cells may come from the graft donor. Some clones in this sample may be carry-over from other donors' samples.

The genes are TRBV9 and TRBJ2-7; 12 bases fit TRBD2. The germline gives CDR1 SGDLS, CDR2 YYNGEE. The trim removed 4 bases at V and 4 bases at J, leaving 9 bases unmatched. The CDR3 totals 16 residues. DNA of the CDR3: TGTGCCAGCAGCCCTTGGTCGACTAGCGGGGGATACGAGCAGTACTTC. Protein: CASSPWSTSGGYEQYF.

This rearrangement joins TRBV7-2 to TRBJ2-7, with D unclear. The CDR3 contains 13 residues. The V end lost 1 base, the J end lost 7 bases, and 11 bases lay between the germline ends. Germline loops: CDR1 SGHTA, CDR2 FQGNSA. The DNA for the CDR3 is TGTGCCAGCAGCTTAGAAGTCCTAGGAGAGCAGTACTTC. As protein: CASSLEVLGEQYF.

V is TRBV28 and J is TRBJ2-7; weak D call: TRBD1 (5 bases). Germline CDR1 reads MDHEN; CDR2 reads SYDVKM. Deletions cut 3 bases from V and 0 bases from J, with 6 bases between. The CDR3 totals 13 residues. The CDR3 sequence is CASSFQGSYEQYF. CDR3 nucleotides: TGTGCCAGCAGTTTTCAGGGCTCCTACGAGCAGTACTTC. Complete variable domain (other parts from reference TRBV28 and TRBJ2-7): DVKVTQSSRYLVKRTGEKVFLECVQDMDHENMFWYRQDPGLGLRLIYFSYDVKMKEKGDIPEGYSVSREKKERFSLILESASTNQTSMYLCASSFQGSYEQYFGPGTRLTVT.

The chain joins TRBV29-1 to TRBJ2-3; a possible D gene is TRBD2 (6 bases). Trimming shortened V by 6 bases and J by 0 bases, and 13 bases separated the two germline ends. Germline CDR1 is SQVTM and CDR2 is ANQGSEA. This CDR3 spans 14 amino acids. The CDR3 nucleotides are TGCAGCGTACGCGGGGCCTCTAGCACAGATACGCAGTATTTT. As protein: CSVRGASSTDTQYF.

This chain connects TRBV30 to TRBJ2-7, with a tentative D call TRBD1 (5 bases). Trimming cost V 4 bases and J 5 bases, with 15 bases left between them. The length of the CDR3 is 13 residues. From germline, CDR1 is GTSNPN and CDR2 SVGIG (reference sequence). The CDR3 DNA reads TGTGCCTGGACCGACAGTCCTGCCGACGAGCAGTACTTC. It encodes CAWTDSPADEQYF.

This clone was observed a handful of times. The genes are TRBV4-3 and TRBJ1-3, with D hard to call. The V and J ends lost 3 bases and 3 bases respectively, with 15 bases between them. The CDR3 is 16 amino acids. Germline V gene lookup returns CDR1 LGHNA and CDR2 YSLEER. The CDR3 here is CASSHQDVTYGNTIYF. In DNA, the CDR3 is TGCGCCAGCAGCCACCAAGACGTTACCTATGGAAACACCATATATTTT.

This chain links TRBV30 with TRBJ2-7; possible D gene TRBD1, 6 bases. Trimming cost V 4 bases and J 0 bases, with 19 bases left between them. The CDR3 runs to 16 residues. Looked up from germline, CDR1 is GTSNPN and CDR2 is SVGIG (reference sequence). The CDR3 nucleotides read TGTGCCTGGACCACAGGATACGGACAGTACTCCTACGAGCAGTACTTC. It specifies CAWTTGYGQYSYEQYF.

The chain combines TRBV2 with TRBJ2-2; D call uncertain. The CDR3 runs 15 residues. V shed 3 bases and J shed 5 bases, with 13 bases lying between them. Germline V CDR1 and CDR2: SNHLY, FYNNEI. The CDR3 sequence: CASSELPVWTGELFF. CDR3 DNA sequence: TGTGCCAGCAGTGAGTTGCCCGTGTGGACCGGGGAGCTGTTTTTT.

As concerns this clone: An end of the junction differs from the germline gene, which may be a read error. The chain combines TRBV18 with TRBJ2-7; D might be TRBD2 (6 bases). Germline CDR1 reads KGHSH; CDR2 reads LQKENI. This CDR3 has 16 residues. CDR3 residues: CASSPLGLTNSHEQYF. The CDR3 nucleotides are TGTGCCAGCTCACCCTTGGGACTCACCAACTCCCACGAGCAGTACTTC.

This sequence joins TRBV5-4 and TRBJ2-7, with D perhaps matching TRBD1 (5 bases). This CDR3 spans 13 amino acids. Looked up from germline, CDR1 is SGHNT and CDR2 is YYREEE (reference sequence). Trimming cost V 1 base and J 6 bases, with 11 bases left between them. In DNA form, the CDR3 reads TGTGCCAGCAGCTTGCATGTTGGGGCCGAGCAGTACTTC. The encoded protein is CASSLHVGAEQYF.

The V and J genes are TRBV18 and TRBJ1-1; D might be TRBD1 (5 bases). This CDR3 spans 14 amino acids. The germline gives CDR1 KGHSH, CDR2 LQKENI. Trimming cost V 6 bases and J 0 bases, with 11 bases left between them. The CDR3 is CASSPDILNTEAFF. CDR3 DNA: TGTGCCAGCTCTCCGGACATTCTGAACACTGAAGCTTTCTTT.

This clone was observed once. The gene calls are TRBV6-6 and TRBJ1-2; no clear D gene. CDR3 length equals 14 residues. In germline, CDR1 is MNHNY, CDR2 SVGAGI (reference sequence). V was shortened by 3 bases and J by 1 base, with 9 bases between the two germline ends. Here the CDR3 reads CASSYSSVNYGYTF. The CDR3 DNA is TGTGCCAGCAGTTATTCCAGCGTTAACTATGGCTACACCTTC.

The rearrangement uses TRBV25-1 and TRBJ2-3; D is ambiguous. CDR3 size: 14 residues. Germline loops: CDR1 MGHDK, CDR2 SYGVNS. V dropped 1 base and J dropped 4 bases, with 9 bases sitting between them. This CDR3 reads CASSESGTADTQYF. The CDR3 region has the DNA TGTGCCAGCAGTGAATCTGGAACGGCAGATACGCAGTATTTT.

V is TRBV25-1 and J is TRBJ2-5; D is ambiguous. Germline V gives CDR1 MGHDK, CDR2 SYGVNS. Trimming cost V 0 bases and J 4 bases, with 3 bases left between them. CDR3 length: 12 residues. The CDR3 loop reads CASSEYGETQYF. In DNA, the CDR3 is TGTGCCAGCAGTGAATATGGAGAGACCCAGTACTTC.

This clone occurred once. The chain recombines TRBV13 with TRBJ2-7; D remains ambiguous. Trimming removed 0 bases from V and 1 base from J, with 4 bases in between. The CDR3 contains 13 residues. CDR1 is PRHDT and CDR2 is FYEKMQ in the germline V gene (reference sequence). The CDR3 DNA reads as TGTGCCAGCAGCTTAGGTCCTTCCTACGAGCAGTACTTC. Translation: CASSLGPSYEQYF.

The genes are TRBV7-2 and TRBJ2-2; 7 bases line up with TRBD1. Germline V gene lookup returns CDR1 SGHTA and CDR2 FQGNSA. This CDR3 spans 13 amino acids. J lost 1 base, V lost 11 bases, and 4 bases had no gene match. CDR3 protein: CAGRTGNTGELFF. In DNA, the CDR3 is TGTGCCGGAAGGACAGGGAACACCGGGGAGCTGTTTTTT.

The rearrangement links TRBV9 to TRBJ1-6, with D possibly TRBD1 on 6 matching bases. Germline V gene data show CDR1 as SGDLS and CDR2 as YYNGEE. Between the trimmed V and J ends, which lost 0 bases and 7 bases, there was a span of 17 bases. This CDR3 is 17 amino acids long. CDR3 nucleotides: TGTGCCAGCAGCGTAGCCCCCACCCGCGGACAGAATTCACCCCTCCACTTT. Its translation is CASSVAPTRGQNSPLHF. Full variable domain (rest looked up from reference TRBV9 and TRBJ1-6): DSGVTQTPKHLITATGQRVTLRCSPRSGDLSVYWYQQSLDQGLQFLIQYYNGEERAKGNILERFSAQQFPDLHSELNLSSLELGDSALYFCASSVAPTRGQNSPLHFGNGTRLTVT.

This clone showed up just once. The CDR3 sequence is CASSRSQGNQPQHF. As DNA, the CDR3 is TGTGCCAGCAGCCGGAGTCAGGGCAATCAGCCCCAGCATTTT. This sequence joins TRBV7-2 and TRBJ1-5; D is ambiguous. The CDR3 runs to 14 residues. The V gene's germline CDR1 is SGHTA and CDR2 FQGNSA. The V and J ends lost 5 bases and 2 bases respectively, with 10 bases between them.

The chain recombines TRBV6-5 with TRBJ1-4, with D perhaps matching TRBD1 (6 bases). The length of the CDR3 is 14 residues. Germline V gene sequence: CDR1 MNHEY, CDR2 SVGAGI. Trimming stripped 6 bases from V and 3 bases from J, with 11 bases between. DNA of the CDR3: TGTGCCAGCAGGACAGGATATCCTAATGAAAAACTGTTTTTT. It codes for CASRTGYPNEKLFF.